A selection of T cell receptor beta chains follows, all from one sample in a study of blood T cell repertoires in COVID-19. Sequenced by immunoSEQ multiplex PCR; TCRdb stores in-frame clones only, minus some. The table has 95,000 to 120,000 clones, around 85% seen once. The sequenced material came from peripheral blood. These receptors were taken from a man aged 50 or older with acute or convalescent COVID-19. CDR3s include the opening cysteine and the closing phenylalanine or tryptophan. The D gene is left open where the match is weak. Rows may omit the clone size; those that give it use once, few, many or a size class.

V gene: TRBV27; J gene: TRBJ2-1; clone size: -; D gene: TRBD1; CDR3 protein: CASSSGQTYNEQFF; CDR3 DNA: TGTGCCAGCAGTTCGGGACAGACCTACAATGAGCAGTTCTTC
V gene: TRBV5-1; J gene: TRBJ1-2; clone size: -; D gene: -; CDR3 protein: CASSPSREADGYTF; CDR3 DNA: TGCGCCAGCAGCCCGAGCCGGGAGGCGGATGGCTACACCTTC
V gene: TRBV7-7; J gene: TRBJ2-1; clone size: -; D gene: TRBD1; CDR3 protein: CASSPRTGTYNEQFF; CDR3 DNA: TGTGCCAGCAGCCCGAGGACAGGGACGTACAATGAGCAGTTCTTC
V gene: TRBV5-8; J gene: TRBJ1-5; clone size: -; D gene: TRBD1; CDR3 protein: CASSLATGGLRQPQHF; CDR3 DNA: TGTGCCAGCAGCTTGGCAACAGGGGGCTTGCGACAGCCCCAGCATTTT
V gene: TRBV5-1; J gene: TRBJ1-1; clone size: few; D gene: -; CDR3 protein: CASSLAGRNTEAFF; CDR3 DNA: TGCGCCAGCAGCTTGGCGGGGAGGAACACTGAAGCTTTCTTT
V gene: TRBV5-1; J gene: TRBJ1-2; clone size: -; D gene: TRBD1; CDR3 protein: CASSGTGLANYGYTF; CDR3 DNA: TGCGCCAGCAGCGGGACAGGACTAGCTAACTATGGCTACACCTTC
V gene: TRBV5-4; J gene: TRBJ1-5; clone size: -; D gene: TRBD1; CDR3 protein: CASSLGTGLETQHF; CDR3 DNA: TGTGCCAGCAGCTTGGGGACAGGTTTGGAGACCCAGCATTTT
V gene: TRBV6-4; J gene: TRBJ1-5; clone size: -; D gene: -; CDR3 protein: CASSRLKTEYSNQPQHF; CDR3 DNA: TGTGCCAGCAGCCGTTTAAAAACAGAGTATAGCAATCAGCCCCAGCATTTT
V gene: TRBV9; J gene: TRBJ1-6; clone size: few; D gene: -; CDR3 protein: CASSGTGSRNSPLHF; CDR3 DNA: TGTGCCAGCAGCGGAACAGGGAGTCGGAATTCACCCCTCCACTTT
V gene: TRBV6-5; J gene: TRBJ1-1; clone size: few; D gene: -; CDR3 protein: CASSYQGLDAFF; CDR3 DNA: TGTGCCAGCAGTTACCAGGGTTTGGATGCTTTCTTT
V gene: TRBV9; J gene: TRBJ2-1; clone size: -; D gene: TRBD2; CDR3 protein: CASSGRLAANNEQFF; CDR3 DNA: TGTGCCAGCAGCGGACGACTAGCGGCTAACAATGAGCAGTTCTTC
V gene: TRBV5-1; J gene: TRBJ2-4; clone size: -; D gene: TRBD2; CDR3 protein: CASSATSGGEAKNIQYF; CDR3 DNA: TGCGCCAGCAGCGCGACTAGCGGGGGAGAGGCCAAAAACATTCAGTACTTC
V gene: TRBV7-9; J gene: TRBJ2-5; clone size: -; D gene: -; CDR3 protein: CASRRGQHQETQYF; CDR3 DNA: TGTGCCAGTCGGCGGGGCCAGCACCAAGAGACCCAGTACTTC
V gene: TRBV5-6; J gene: TRBJ1-6; clone size: -; D gene: -; CDR3 protein: CASSPLRGGYNSPLHF; CDR3 DNA: TGTGCCAGCAGCCCCCTCAGGGGCGGGTATAATTCACCCCTCCACTTT
V gene: TRBV25-1; J gene: TRBJ2-7; clone size: -; D gene: TRBD1; CDR3 protein: CASSRQGSYEQYF; CDR3 DNA: TGTGCCAGCAGCCGACAGGGTTCCTACGAGCAGTACTTC
V gene: TRBV10-1; J gene: TRBJ2-2; clone size: -; D gene: -; CDR3 protein: CASSEGHKNTGELFF; CDR3 DNA: TGCGCCAGCAGTGAGGGACATAAGAACACCGGGGAGCTGTTTTTT
V gene: TRBV6-5; J gene: TRBJ2-3; clone size: -; D gene: -; CDR3 protein: CASLSGYRTDTQYF; CDR3 DNA: TGTGCCAGCCTATCGGGGTATAGAACAGATACGCAGTATTTT
V gene: TRBV15; J gene: TRBJ1-1; clone size: -; D gene: TRBD1; CDR3 protein: CATSRENRGTEAFF; CDR3 DNA: TGTGCCACCAGCAGAGAAAACAGGGGCACTGAAGCTTTCTTT
V gene: TRBV20-1; J gene: TRBJ2-7; clone size: -; D gene: TRBD2; CDR3 protein: CSASPPGPLWRGAGYEQYF; CDR3 DNA: TGCAGTGCTAGTCCTCCCGGGCCCCTCTGGCGGGGGGCCGGTTACGAGCAGTACTTC
V gene: TRBV13; J gene: TRBJ1-2; clone size: few; D gene: -; CDR3 protein: CASSRRDLSNYGYTF; CDR3 DNA: TGTGCCAGCAGCCGGAGGGATTTGTCCAACTATGGCTACACCTTC
V gene: TRBV28; J gene: TRBJ2-7; clone size: -; D gene: -; CDR3 protein: CASSPPFGELYYEQYF; CDR3 DNA: TGTGCCAGCAGTCCCCCTTTCGGGGAGTTATACTACGAGCAGTACTTC
V gene: TRBV27; J gene: TRBJ2-7; clone size: -; D gene: -; CDR3 protein: CASRAGLDYEQYF; CDR3 DNA: TGTGCCAGCAGGGCAGGGTTAGACTACGAGCAGTACTTC
V gene: TRBV20-1; J gene: TRBJ2-3; clone size: once; D gene: TRBD2; CDR3 protein: CSASLSGGALDTQYF; CDR3 DNA: TGCAGTGCTAGTCTTAGCGGGGGGGCCTTAGATACGCAGTATTTT
V gene: TRBV18; J gene: TRBJ2-7; clone size: -; D gene: -; CDR3 protein: CASSPAPSSYEQYF; CDR3 DNA: TGTGCCAGCTCACCGGCCCCCAGCTCCTACGAGCAGTACTTC
V gene: TRBV5-1; J gene: TRBJ2-7; clone size: -; D gene: -; CDR3 protein: CASSPGQTMYEQYF; CDR3 DNA: TGCGCCAGCAGCCCCGGACAGACGATGTACGAGCAGTACTTC
V gene: TRBV15; J gene: TRBJ2-1; clone size: -; D gene: TRBD2; CDR3 protein: CATSRGTSGNEQFF; CDR3 DNA: TGTGCCACCAGCAGGGGGACTAGCGGCAATGAGCAGTTCTTC
V gene: TRBV3-1/TRBV3-2; J gene: TRBJ1-2; clone size: -; D gene: -; CDR3 protein: CASSQEAGKFYGYTF; CDR3 DNA: TGTGCCAGCAGCCAAGAAGCGGGAAAATTCTATGGCTACACCTTC
V gene: TRBV10-3; J gene: TRBJ1-5; clone size: -; D gene: -; CDR3 protein: CAISDRDKNQPQHF; CDR3 DNA: TGTGCCATCAGTGACCGGGACAAGAATCAGCCCCAGCATTTT
V gene: TRBV2; J gene: TRBJ1-6; clone size: -; D gene: -; CDR3 protein: CASKVLGSNSPLHF; CDR3 DNA: TGTGCCAGCAAGGTGCTGGGGAGTAATTCACCCCTCCACTTT
V gene: TRBV6-6; J gene: TRBJ1-4; clone size: once; D gene: -; CDR3 protein: CASIPGAFNEKLFF; CDR3 DNA: TGTGCCAGCATTCCGGGAGCCTTTAATGAAAAACTGTTTTTT
V gene: TRBV19; J gene: TRBJ2-3; clone size: once; D gene: -; CDR3 protein: CASSSGQTTDTQYF; CDR3 DNA: TGTGCCAGTAGCTCCGGACAGACCACAGATACGCAGTATTTT
V gene: TRBV9; J gene: TRBJ2-3; clone size: -; D gene: TRBD2; CDR3 protein: CASSVDPAGDTDTQYF; CDR3 DNA: TGTGCCAGCAGCGTAGACCCAGCGGGGGACACAGATACGCAGTATTTT